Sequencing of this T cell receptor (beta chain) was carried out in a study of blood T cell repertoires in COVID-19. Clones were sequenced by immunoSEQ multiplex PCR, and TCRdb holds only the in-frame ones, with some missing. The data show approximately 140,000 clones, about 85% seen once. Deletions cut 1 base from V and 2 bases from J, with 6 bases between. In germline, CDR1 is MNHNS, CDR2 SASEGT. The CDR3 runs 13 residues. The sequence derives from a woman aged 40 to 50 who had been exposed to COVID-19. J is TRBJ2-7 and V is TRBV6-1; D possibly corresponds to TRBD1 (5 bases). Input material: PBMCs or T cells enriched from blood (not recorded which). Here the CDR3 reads CASSEGRAYEQYF. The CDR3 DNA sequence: TGTGCCAGCAGTGAAGGCAGGGCCTACGAGCAGTACTTC.